This entry lists 22 T cell receptor beta chains sequenced from one sample in a study of cytomegalovirus exposure and HLA in healthy donors. This PCR relied on a set of 60 Vbeta primers and 13 Jbeta primers. The protocol was immunoSEQ multiplex PCR, while the TCRdb copy is restricted to in-frame clones and leaves out a portion. This sample has 150,000 to 200,000 clones, with 75% to 85% found just once. The sequenced material came from PBMCs. These receptors were collected from a woman between 50 and 59 years old in good health and CMV-seronegative.

The chain recombines TRBV5-1 with TRBJ2-1; 7 bases fit TRBD2. This CDR3 region has 15 residues. The V and J ends lost 0 bases and 4 bases, in that order; junction bases with no gene match: 4. CDR1 SGHRS and CDR2 YFSETQ come from the germline V gene. In DNA, the CDR3 is TGCGCCAGCAGCTTGGGGGGGGAGGGATACAATGAGCAGTTCTTC. This translates into CASSLGGEGYNEQFF.

The chain joins TRBV5-1 to TRBJ2-5, with TRBD2 as a possible D gene (6 bases). CDR3 length: 15 amino acids. The ends were cut back, 4 bases at V and 5 bases at J, with 18 bases in the middle. Germline CDR1 is SGHRS and CDR2 is YFSETQ. The CDR3 sequence is CASSPRDSPGETQYF. The CDR3 coding sequence is TGCGCCAGCAGCCCAAGGGACTCCCCGGGTGAGACCCAGTACTTC.

This sequence joins TRBV6-5 and TRBJ2-5; D is unresolved. Germline assignment: CDR1 MNHEY and CDR2 SVGAGI. V was shortened by 5 bases and J by 4 bases, with 14 bases between the two germline ends. This CDR3 region has 14 residues. The CDR3 region has the DNA TGTGCCAGCAGTGCCACGGTCCGAGGAGAGACCCAGTACTTC. Translated: CASSATVRGETQYF.

J is TRBJ2-7 and V is TRBV7-2, with TRBD2 matching over 8 bases. This CDR3 has 15 residues. Looked up from germline, CDR1 is SGHTA and CDR2 is FQGNSA. Losses at the gene ends were 1 base for V and 2 bases for J; bases not matched to a gene: 4. The DNA of the CDR3 is TGTGCCAGCAGCTTAGAGGTAGCGGGGACCTACGAGCAGTACTTC. This gives the protein CASSLEVAGTYEQYF.

V and J are TRBV25-1 and TRBJ2-4, with 7 bases aligning to TRBD2. V gave up 2 bases and J gave up 8 bases; unmatched junction bases: 6. Germline-derived CDR1 and CDR2 are MGHDK and SYGVNS. The CDR3 runs to 14 residues. CDR3 DNA sequence: TGTGCCAGCAGTGAAGCGGGAGCAAGGGACATTCAGTACTTC. Its protein product is CASSEAGARDIQYF.

The CDR3 DNA is TGTGCCAGCAGTTTACTAACCGGGTTCTCCTACGAGCAGTACTTC. This gives the protein CASSLLTGFSYEQYF. This chain joins TRBV6-6 and TRBJ2-7, with D uncertain. V was trimmed by 4 bases and J by 0 bases, leaving 13 bases between them. The CDR3 covers 15 residues. CDR1 is MNHNY and CDR2 is SVGAGI in the germline V gene (reference sequence).

A word on this clone: At one boundary the junction diverges from the germline segment, which might be a read error. This rearrangement joins TRBV7-9 to TRBJ2-3; 12 bases line up with TRBD2. Germline V gives CDR1 SEHNR, CDR2 FQNEAQ (reference sequence). The CDR3 consists of 19 residues. The CDR3 reads CSSSLKSSGRDTSTDTQYF. CDR3 in DNA: TGTTCCAGCAGCTTAAAGTCTAGCGGGAGGGATACTAGCACAGATACGCAGTATTTT.

This chain uses TRBV28 with TRBJ1-1; 8 bases are a match to TRBD1. The germline V gene has CDR1 MDHEN and CDR2 SYDVKM. V lost 5 bases and J lost 0; bases outside the gene matches: 5. This CDR3 comprises 15 residues. The CDR3 sequence: CASSPPTGVNTEAFF. CDR3 coding DNA: TGTGCCAGCAGTCCCCCGACAGGGGTGAACACTGAAGCTTTCTTT.

This chain joins TRBV27 and TRBJ2-3; tentatively, D is TRBD1 (5 bases). This CDR3 is 14 amino acids long. V was pared by 2 bases and J by 4 bases, with 10 bases between. Looked up from germline, CDR1 is MNHEY and CDR2 is SMNVEV (reference sequence). The CDR3 DNA reads as TGTGCCAGCAGTTTACAATCAGGGCCAGATACGCAGTATTTT. As protein: CASSLQSGPDTQYF.

This chain connects TRBV29-1 to TRBJ1-5; 7 bases line up with TRBD1. CDR1 is SQVTM and CDR2 is ANQGSEA in the germline V gene. Trimming at V came to 6 bases and at J to 6 bases, leaving 11 bases not matched to a gene. The CDR3 consists of 14 residues. CDR3 loop: CSVVWAGGGQPQHF. The CDR3, as DNA: TGCAGCGTCGTTTGGGCAGGGGGAGGTCAGCCCCAGCATTTT.

J is TRBJ2-5 and V is TRBV5-6, with TRBD1 identical over 11 bases. Germline CDR1 SGHDT, CDR2 YYEEEE. CDR3 length: 15 residues. V lost 5 bases to trimming and J lost 5 bases; unmatched junction nucleotides: 8. The CDR3 region is CASSSRTGGRETQYF. For the CDR3, the DNA is TGTGCCAGCAGTTCGCGGACAGGGGGCAGGGAGACCCAGTACTTC.

The rearrangement uses TRBV7-2 and TRBJ2-7; 9 positions match TRBD2. Germline V gene lookup returns CDR1 SGHTA and CDR2 FQGNSA. The ends lost 5 bases at V and 6 bases at J; junction bases unmatched: 11. This CDR3 contains 15 residues. CDR3 sequence (DNA): TGTGCCAGCAGCGAGTCCGGGACTAGCAGCGGCGAGCAGTACTTC. Encoded protein: CASSESGTSSGEQYF.

This clone turned up a few times. The chain joins TRBV5-8 to TRBJ1-2; unclear D gene. V dropped 4 bases and J dropped 0 bases, with 10 bases sitting between them. CDR3 size: 14 residues. CDR1 and CDR2 from the germline V gene are SGHTS and YDEGEE. The CDR3 DNA reads as TGTGCCAGCAGCGAGGGATATTCTAACTATGGCTACACCTTC. Protein sequence: CASSEGYSNYGYTF.

This chain connects TRBV7-9 to TRBJ2-7; D uncertain. The CDR3 extends over 14 amino acids. The V and J ends lost 4 bases and 6 bases respectively, with 16 bases between them. The germline V gene encodes CDR1 SEHNR and CDR2 FQNEAQ (reference sequence). This CDR3 is CASSSPIDRVEQYF. The CDR3 DNA sequence: TGTGCCAGCAGCTCCCCGATCGACCGGGTCGAGCAGTACTTC. The whole variable domain, remainder taken from reference TRBV7-9 and TRBJ2-7, is DTGVSQNPRHKITKRGQNVTFRCDPISEHNRLYWYRQTLGQGPEFLTYFQNEAQLEKSRLLSDRFSAERPKGSFSTLEIQRTEQGDSAMYLCASSSPIDRVEQYFGPGTRLTVT.

This clone was recorded only once. V gene TRBV7-2 combines with J gene TRBJ1-6, with 10 bases matching TRBD1. Germline lookup yields CDR1 SGHTA and CDR2 FQGNSA. This CDR3 has 16 amino acids. V gave up 5 bases and J gave up 10 bases; unmatched junction bases: 11. For the CDR3, the DNA is TGTGCCAGCAGCCTGCATCCCCCGGGACAGGGGTCACCCCTCCACTTT. Protein sequence: CASSLHPPGQGSPLHF.

This chain links TRBV25-1 with TRBJ2-3, with 12 bases aligning to TRBD2. CDR1 and CDR2 (germline): MGHDK, SYGVNS. This CDR3 contains 16 residues. V dropped 8 bases and J dropped 4; count of bases not matched to a gene: 10. The CDR3 is CASPEGLAGLADTQYF. The DNA of the CDR3 is TGTGCCAGCCCCGAAGGACTAGCGGGATTAGCAGATACGCAGTATTTT.

The genes are TRBV4-3 and TRBJ1-4; perhaps TRBD1 as D (6 bases). V was clipped by 5 bases and J by 6 bases, with 13 bases between them. CDR3 length: 14 residues. Looked up from germline, CDR1 is LGHNA and CDR2 is YSLEER. The CDR3 bases are TGCGCCAGCAGCGTAGACAGGCTTTATGAAAAACTGTTTTTT. The encoded protein is CASSVDRLYEKLFF.

The chain has TRBV6-6 and TRBJ2-7; D may be TRBD2 (6 bases). CDR1 MNHNY and CDR2 SVGAGI come from the germline V gene (reference sequence). The CDR3 has 16 residues. V dropped 6 bases and J dropped 1 base, with 19 bases sitting between them. CDR3 DNA: TGTGCCAGCAGACCCCCTGGAGGGCTGGAGTCCTACGAGCAGTACTTC. This sequence encodes CASRPPGGLESYEQYF.

The V gene is TRBV10-1, the J gene TRBJ1-4; D gene ambiguous. V lost 9 bases to trimming and J lost 12 bases, with 17 bases between them. This CDR3 is 12 amino acids long. Germline V gene sequence: CDR1 WNHNN, CDR2 SYGVQD (reference sequence). CDR3 residues: CASRGFYAELFF. The CDR3, as DNA: TGCGCCAGTCGAGGGTTCTATGCGGAACTGTTTTTT.

The chain joins TRBV7-2 to TRBJ2-7; 11 nucleotides match TRBD2. The CDR3 extends over 19 amino acids. Germline V gene lookup returns CDR1 SGHTA and CDR2 FQGNSA. The V gene end was trimmed by 1 base and the J gene end by 3 bases; junction bases not matched to a gene: 14. In DNA form, the CDR3 reads TGTGCCAGCAGCTTAGTCCCCCTCGCTAGCGGGAGGCTTGGCTACGAGCAGTACTTC. This sequence encodes CASSLVPLASGRLGYEQYF.

The V gene is TRBV30, the J gene TRBJ1-5; TRBD1 aligns across 7 bases. V shed 3 bases and J 2 bases; nucleotides not matched to a gene: 7. In germline, CDR1 is GTSNPN, CDR2 SVGIG (reference sequence). The CDR3 runs to 15 residues. CDR3 in amino acids: CAWSIKGTGNQPQHF. The CDR3 nucleotides are TGTGCCTGGAGCATAAAAGGGACAGGCAATCAGCCCCAGCATTTT.

Written as DNA, the CDR3 is TGTGCCAGCAGACCCGGGACGGGAGATGAAAAACTGTTTTTT. As protein: CASRPGTGDEKLFF. The J gene is TRBJ1-4, the V gene TRBV5-8; possible D gene TRBD1, 5 bases. CDR1 is SGHTS, CDR2 YDEGEE, per germline. Trimming shortened V by 5 bases and J by 6 bases, and 14 bases separated the two germline ends. The CDR3 covers 14 residues.